Listed below are T cell receptor beta chains from one sample, sequenced in a study of cytomegalovirus exposure and HLA in healthy donors. Data came from immunoSEQ multiplex PCR; TCRdb stores just in-frame clones and leaves some out. The sample carries about 140,000 clones, 72% recorded once. Material for sequencing was PBMCs. The receptors shown here come from a man aged 50-59 years in good health and CMV-seropositive. Each CDR3 is given with its conserved first and last residue. Fields, in order: V gene, J gene, clone size, D gene, CDR3 DNA, CDR3 protein. D genes are given only for firm matches. The size field is filled for only some rows; it gives once, few, many or a size class.

V: TRBV7-8
J: TRBJ2-7
size: few
D: TRBD2
DNA: TGTGCCAGCAGCGTCGACGGGGGGGGATCCTACGAGCAGTACTTC
CDR3: CASSVDGGGSYEQYF

V: TRBV4-3
J: TRBJ2-6
size: NA
D: NA
DNA: TGCGCCAGCAGCCAAGATAGCTGGTCTGGGGCCAACGTCCTGATTTTC
CDR3: CASSQDSWSGANVLIF

V: TRBV2
J: TRBJ2-5
size: NA
D: NA
DNA: TGTGCCAGCAGGGGGGGGCTCCAAGAGACCCAGTACTTC
CDR3: CASRGGLQETQYF

V: TRBV7-2
J: TRBJ2-1
size: NA
D: NA
DNA: TGTGCCAGCAGCTCCCAGCGGGCGTCCTACAATGAGCAGTTCTTC
CDR3: CASSSQRASYNEQFF

V: TRBV15
J: TRBJ2-1
size: NA
D: NA
DNA: TGTGCCACCAGCGGCCGTGACAATGAGCAGTTCTTC
CDR3: CATSGRDNEQFF

V: TRBV19
J: TRBJ2-7
size: NA
D: NA
DNA: TGTGCCAGTAGTAGTACCAGGGGCGACGAGCAGTACTTC
CDR3: CASSSTRGDEQYF

V: TRBV4-1
J: TRBJ1-5
size: many
D: TRBD1
DNA: TGCGCCAGCAGCCAAACCCGACAGGGGGGACAGCCCCAGCATTTT
CDR3: CASSQTRQGGQPQHF

V: TRBV5-1
J: TRBJ1-1
size: NA
D: NA
DNA: TGCGCCAGCAGCCAGGGGACTGAAGCTTTCTTT
CDR3: CASSQGTEAFF

V: TRBV7-2
J: TRBJ2-5
size: NA
D: TRBD2
DNA: TGTGCCAGCAGCCCCGGACTAGCGAGGGAGACCCAGTACTTC
CDR3: CASSPGLARETQYF

V: TRBV7-2
J: TRBJ2-7
size: NA
D: NA
DNA: TGTGCCAGCAGCTTAGAGTTAGGGAGCTCCTACGAGCAGTACTTC
CDR3: CASSLELGSSYEQYF

V: TRBV9
J: TRBJ2-3
size: NA
D: NA
DNA: TGTGCCAGCAGCGTAGATATGGGCATCGCAGATACGCAGTATTTT
CDR3: CASSVDMGIADTQYF

V: TRBV6-5
J: TRBJ2-3
size: NA
D: TRBD2
DNA: TGTGCCAGCAGTCAAGCCGGGACTAGCGGGGGGGCGTATTTT
CDR3: CASSQAGTSGGAYF

V: TRBV5-6
J: TRBJ2-3
size: few
D: TRBD2
DNA: TGTGCCAGCAGCCCCACTAGCGGGATGACAGATACGCAGTATTTT
CDR3: CASSPTSGMTDTQYF

V: TRBV6-4
J: TRBJ1-5
size: NA
D: TRBD1
DNA: TGTGCCAGCACCGACAGGGGGGGATATCAGCCCCAGCATTTT
CDR3: CASTDRGGYQPQHF

V: TRBV6-4
J: TRBJ1-1
size: NA
D: NA
DNA: TGTGCCAGCAGTCCGAGGGGGGGCGGGCAGAACACTGAAGCTTTCTTT
CDR3: CASSPRGGGQNTEAFF

V: TRBV7-8
J: TRBJ2-7
size: few
D: TRBD2
DNA: TGTGCCAGCAGCTTGTTAGCGGGAGGCTGGGACGAGCAGTACTTC
CDR3: CASSLLAGGWDEQYF